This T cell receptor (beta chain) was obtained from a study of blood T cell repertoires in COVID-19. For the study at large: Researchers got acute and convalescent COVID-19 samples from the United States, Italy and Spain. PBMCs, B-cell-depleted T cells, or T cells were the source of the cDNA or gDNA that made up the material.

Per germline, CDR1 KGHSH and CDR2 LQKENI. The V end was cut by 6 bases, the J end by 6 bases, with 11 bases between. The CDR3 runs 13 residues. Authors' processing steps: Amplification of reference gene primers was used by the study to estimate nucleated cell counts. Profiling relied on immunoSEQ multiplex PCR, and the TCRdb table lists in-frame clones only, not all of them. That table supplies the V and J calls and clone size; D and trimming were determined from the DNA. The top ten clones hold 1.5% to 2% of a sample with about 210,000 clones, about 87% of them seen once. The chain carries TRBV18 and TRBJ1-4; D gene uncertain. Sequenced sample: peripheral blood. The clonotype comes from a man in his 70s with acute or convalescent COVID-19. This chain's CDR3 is CASSYGVDEKLFF. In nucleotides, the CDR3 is TGTGCCAGCTCGTACGGGGTTGATGAAAAACTGTTTTTT.